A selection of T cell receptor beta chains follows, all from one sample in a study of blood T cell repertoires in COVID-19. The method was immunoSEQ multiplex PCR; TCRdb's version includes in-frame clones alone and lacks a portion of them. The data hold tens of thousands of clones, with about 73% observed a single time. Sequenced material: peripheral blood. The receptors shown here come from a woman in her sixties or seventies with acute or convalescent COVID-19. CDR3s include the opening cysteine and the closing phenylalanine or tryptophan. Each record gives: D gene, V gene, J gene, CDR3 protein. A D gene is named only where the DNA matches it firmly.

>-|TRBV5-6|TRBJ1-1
CASSRDTGKGTEAFF
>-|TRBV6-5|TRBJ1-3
CASINRPTGGNTIYF
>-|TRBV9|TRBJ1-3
CASNKEADLSGNTIYF
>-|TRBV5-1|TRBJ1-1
CASSPTTWVNTEAFF
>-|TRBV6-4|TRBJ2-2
CASSRSGTLNTGELFF
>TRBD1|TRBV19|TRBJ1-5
CASRPDRVSNQPQHF
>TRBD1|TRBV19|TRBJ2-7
CASARQAGGSYEQYF
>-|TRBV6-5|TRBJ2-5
CASRPRDITQETQYF
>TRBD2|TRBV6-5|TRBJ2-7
CASSSSSGSYEQYF
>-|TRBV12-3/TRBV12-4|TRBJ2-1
CASSVLAGYEQFF
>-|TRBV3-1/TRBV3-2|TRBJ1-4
CASQDGRGEKLFF
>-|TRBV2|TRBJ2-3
CASSQHRTDTQYF
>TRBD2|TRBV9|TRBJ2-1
CASSRTSLYNEQFF
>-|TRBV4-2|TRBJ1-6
CASSQVGGSNSPLHF
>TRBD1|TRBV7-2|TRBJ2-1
CASSLSGPDRGDEQFF
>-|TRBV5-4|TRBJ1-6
CASSLSPQGLRSPLHF
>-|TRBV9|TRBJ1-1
CASSVGDTTLTEAFF
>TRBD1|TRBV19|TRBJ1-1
CASSINQGAGTEAFF
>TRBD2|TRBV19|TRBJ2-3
CASSIASGGGPYITQYF
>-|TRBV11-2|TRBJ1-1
CASSLIGENTEAFF
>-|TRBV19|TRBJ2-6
CASSSGLFSGANVLTF
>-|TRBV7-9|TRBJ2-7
CASSWSGFAHEQYF
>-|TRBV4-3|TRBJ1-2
CASSQGVGAVYGYTF
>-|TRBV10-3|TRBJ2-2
CAIRLDSLGHAGELFF
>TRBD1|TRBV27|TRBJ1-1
CASSSGHRGAFF
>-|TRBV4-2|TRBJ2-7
CASSPTDTSIEQYF
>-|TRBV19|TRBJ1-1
CASTLGRRTEAFF
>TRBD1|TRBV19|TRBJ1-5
CASSILGTGSNQPQHF